One sample yielded the 18 T cell receptor beta chains listed below, sequenced in a study of identical twins. TCRdb reprocessed the 5' RACE reads with MiXCR, giving one entry per CDR3 protein. Among some 300,000 distinct CDR3 sequences listed, roughly an eighth were seen once. These same data were also listed under a study on yellow fever vaccine responses in identical twins.

The sequenced sample was CD8+ T cells sorted from blood. The receptor set was obtained from a woman between 18 and 29 years old in good health.

This rearrangement joins TRBV24-1 to TRBJ1-5; D is unresolved. The CDR3 sequence is 15 residues long. Trimming cost V 2 bases and J 2 bases, with 9 bases left between them. From germline, CDR1 is KGHDR and CDR2 SFDVKD. CDR3 sequence: CATSDSDQGNQPQHF. CDR3 nucleotide sequence: TGTGCCACCAGTGATTCGGATCAGGGCAATCAGCCCCAGCATTTT.

This clonotype was recorded at least ten times. The chain has TRBV4-1 and TRBJ1-1; 9 bases map to TRBD1. The germline CDR1 and CDR2 sequences are MGHRA and YSYEKL. After removal of 3 bases from V and 1 base from J, the junction contained 6 bases not matched to a gene. CDR3 length equals 16 residues. The CDR3 nucleotides read TGCGCCAGCAGCCATCCGGGACAGGGAACGAACACTGAAGCTTTCTTT. It codes for CASSHPGQGTNTEAFF.

This clonotype turned up a few times. The rearrangement uses TRBV5-1 and TRBJ2-7, with D hard to call. From germline, CDR1 is SGHRS and CDR2 YFSETQ. V was pared by 0 bases and J by 5 bases, with 15 bases between. This CDR3 has 15 residues. The CDR3 sequence: CASSLDPSSPHEQYF. Here the CDR3 DNA reads TGCGCCAGCAGCTTGGATCCATCCAGTCCCCACGAGCAGTACTTC.

V is TRBV7-9 and J is TRBJ2-5, with D perhaps being TRBD1 or TRBD2 (5 bases each). CDR1 is SEHNR, CDR2 FQNEAQ, per germline (reference sequence). The CDR3 extends over 14 amino acids. Trimming pared 4 bases from V and 5 bases from J, leaving 14 bases between. CDR3 loop: CASSSGTLAETQYF. The CDR3 bases are TGTGCCAGCAGCTCAGGGACCCTCGCGGAGACCCAGTACTTC.

This clonotype has just a few counts. This chain links TRBV10-3 with TRBJ1-5; D unresolved. The length of the CDR3 is 12 residues. Germline loops: CDR1 ENHRY, CDR2 SYGVKD. Trimming pared 8 bases from V and 6 bases from J, leaving 11 bases between. In DNA, the CDR3 is TGTGCCATCGGGTCCTCCGGTCAGCCCCAGCATTTT. Its protein product is CAIGSSGQPQHF.

The chain combines TRBV28 with TRBJ2-7; no definite D call. CDR1 is MDHEN, CDR2 SYDVKM, per germline. V was trimmed by 1 base and J by 4 bases, leaving 17 bases between them. The length of the CDR3 is 16 residues. CDR3 nucleotide sequence: TGTGCCAGCAGTTTATCCCTCAAGCTACACCCTTACGAGCAGTACTTC. Its translation: CASSLSLKLHPYEQYF. The whole variable domain, filled in from reference TRBV28 and TRBJ2-7, reads DVKVTQSSRYLVKRTGEKVFLECVQDMDHENMFWYRQDPGLGLRLIYFSYDVKMKEKGDIPEGYSVSREKKERFSLILESASTNQTSMYLCASSLSLKLHPYEQYFGPGTRLTVT.

The rearrangement uses TRBV2 and TRBJ1-1; a weak D match, TRBD1 (6 bases). From germline, CDR1 is SNHLY and CDR2 FYNNEI. V lost 1 base and J 3 bases, leaving 12 bases between the germline ends. The CDR3 has 15 residues. The CDR3 protein is CASSEGGGRDTEAFF. CDR3 DNA: TGTGCCAGCAGTGAAGGGGGGGGCCGGGACACTGAAGCTTTCTTT.

The chain couples TRBV11-2 to TRBJ2-3, with TRBD2 matching over 7 bases. Germline V gene lookup returns CDR1 SGHAT and CDR2 FQNNGV. V lost 0 bases to trimming and J lost 6 bases; unmatched junction nucleotides: 9. There are 16 residues in the CDR3. The CDR3 bases are TGTGCCAGCAGCTTAGAAGGGACTACCCTTTACGATACGCAGTATTTT. Its translation is CASSLEGTTLYDTQYF.

This rearrangement joins TRBV7-9 to TRBJ2-7, with 9 bases that match TRBD1. Losses at the gene ends were 5 bases for V and 3 bases for J; bases not matched to a gene: 2. Germline V gives CDR1 SEHNR, CDR2 FQNEAQ (reference sequence). The CDR3 spans 13 residues. The CDR3 bases are TGTGCCAGCAGCGGGGACAGGGTCTACGAGCAGTACGTC. Encoded protein: CASSGDRVYEQYV.

This clonotype was seen a handful of times. The chain couples TRBV10-2 to TRBJ1-2; maybe TRBD1 (5 bases). Germline CDR1 and CDR2: WSHSY and SAAADI. V shed 4 bases and J shed 4 bases, with 16 bases lying between them. This CDR3 spans 15 amino acids. DNA for the CDR3: TGCGCCAGCAGTGCACAGGCGGCTGGGGGCTATGGCTACACCTTC. Protein: CASSAQAAGGYGYTF.

This sequence joins TRBV9 and TRBJ2-3; 14 positions agree with TRBD2. The CDR3 contains 16 residues. V lost 3 bases and J lost 5; bases outside the gene matches: 5. CDR1 and CDR2 (germline): SGDLS, YYNGEE. The CDR3 DNA follows: TGTGCCAGCAGCGGGACTAGCGGGAGGACGGTAGATACGCAGTATTTT. Translated: CASSGTSGRTVDTQYF. The entire variable domain, with the rest obtained from reference TRBV9 and TRBJ2-3, is as follows: DSGVTQTPKHLITATGQRVTLRCSPRSGDLSVYWYQQSLDQGLQFLIQYYNGEERAKGNILERFSAQQFPDLHSELNLSSLELGDSALYFCASSGTSGRTVDTQYFGPGTRLTVL.

The chain joins TRBV4-1 to TRBJ2-7, with D unclear. Per the germline V gene, CDR1 is MGHRA and CDR2 is YSYEKL. The CDR3 covers 12 residues. V gave up 1 base and J gave up 5 bases, with 6 bases separating them. In DNA, the CDR3 is TGCGCCAGCAGCCAAGCCCATGACGAGCAGTACTTC. It yields the protein CASSQAHDEQYF.

A remark on this clonotype: Since a much larger clone is just one base distant, this may be a read error. V usage is TRBV6-4 and J usage is TRBJ2-2; 7 bases agree with TRBD1. Germline V gene sequence: CDR1 MRHNA, CDR2 SNTAGT. CDR3 length equals 13 residues. CDR3 loop: CASTDRVTGELFF. The CDR3 DNA sequence: TGTGCCAGCACTGACAGGGTCACCGGGGAGCTGTTTTTT.

DNA of the CDR3: TGTGCCAGCACTGACAGGACAGGGAACAATCAGCCCCAGCATTTT. This codes for CASTDRTGNNQPQHF. The chain employs TRBV12-3 or TRBV12-4 and TRBJ1-5; the match to TRBD1 covers 8 bases. V gave up 7 bases and J gave up 3 bases; unmatched junction bases: 8. CDR3 length: 15 residues.

There are a few counts of this clonotype. The V and J genes are TRBV5-1 and TRBJ1-1, with a weak D call TRBD1 (5 bases). Between the trimmed V and J ends, which lost 0 bases and 1 base, there was a span of 10 bases. The germline V gene encodes CDR1 SGHRS and CDR2 YFSETQ. This CDR3 has 15 residues. For the CDR3, the DNA is TGCGCCAGCAGCTTGGCCTCAGGGTCGAACACTGAAGCTTTCTTT. This encodes CASSLASGSNTEAFF.

This clonotype was detected only a few times. V usage is TRBV7-9 and J usage is TRBJ2-7; 7 positions match TRBD1. The CDR3 contains 14 residues. The germline CDR1 and CDR2 sequences are SEHNR and FQNEAQ (reference sequence). J gave up 4 bases and V 2 bases, and 5 bases lay outside the gene matches. The CDR3 sequence: CASSLLQGVYEQYV. The CDR3 DNA follows: TGTGCCAGCAGCTTATTGCAGGGGGTGTACGAGCAGTACGTC.

In its sample, this clonotype was seen many times. This chain joins TRBV29-1 and TRBJ1-1; D uncertain. With 4 bases removed from V and 5 bases from J, the gap between germline ends came to 11 bases. This CDR3 comprises 12 residues. CDR1 and CDR2 (germline): SQVTM, ANQGSEA. The CDR3 loop reads CSVVDPSTEAFF. In DNA form, the CDR3 reads TGCAGCGTTGTCGACCCATCAACTGAAGCTTTCTTT.

This clonotype has only a few counts. The V call is TRBV9, the J call TRBJ2-5, with no clear D. V was cut by 4 bases and J by 5 bases, with 15 bases left in between. This CDR3 has 14 residues. The germline V gene encodes CDR1 SGDLS and CDR2 YYNGEE. This chain's CDR3 is CASSRTTGYETQYF. The CDR3 nucleotides are TGTGCCAGCAGCCGCACGACCGGATATGAGACCCAGTACTTC. The complete variable domain, with remaining parts taken from reference TRBV9 and TRBJ2-5, reads DSGVTQTPKHLITATGQRVTLRCSPRSGDLSVYWYQQSLDQGLQFLIQYYNGEERAKGNILERFSAQQFPDLHSELNLSSLELGDSALYFCASSRTTGYETQYFGPGTRLLVL.